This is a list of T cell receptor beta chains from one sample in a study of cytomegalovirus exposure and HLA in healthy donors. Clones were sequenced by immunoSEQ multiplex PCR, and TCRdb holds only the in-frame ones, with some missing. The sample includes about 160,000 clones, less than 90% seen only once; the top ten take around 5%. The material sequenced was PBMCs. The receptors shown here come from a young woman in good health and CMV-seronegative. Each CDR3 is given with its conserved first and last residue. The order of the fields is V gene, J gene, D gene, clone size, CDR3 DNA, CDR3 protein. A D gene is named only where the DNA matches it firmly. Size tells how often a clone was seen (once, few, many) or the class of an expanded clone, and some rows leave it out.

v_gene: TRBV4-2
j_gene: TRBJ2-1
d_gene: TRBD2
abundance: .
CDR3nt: TGTGCCAGCAGCTCATCGGCTAGCGGGGTTAATGAGCAGTTCTTC
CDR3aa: CASSSSASGVNEQFF

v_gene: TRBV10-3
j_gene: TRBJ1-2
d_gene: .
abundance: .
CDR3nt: TGTGCCATCAGTGATCGGGCCAGGCAAGTCGATGGCTACACCTTC
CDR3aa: CAISDRARQVDGYTF

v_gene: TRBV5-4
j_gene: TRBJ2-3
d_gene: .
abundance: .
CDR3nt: TGTGCCAGCAGCTTGGAAGGGGGCACAGATACGCAGTATTTT
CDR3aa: CASSLEGGTDTQYF

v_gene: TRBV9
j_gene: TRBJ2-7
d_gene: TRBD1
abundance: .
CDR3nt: TGTGCCAGCAGCCCCCAGGGACAGGGTGTCTACGAGCAGTACTTC
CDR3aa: CASSPQGQGVYEQYF

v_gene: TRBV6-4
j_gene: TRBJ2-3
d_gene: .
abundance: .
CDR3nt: TGTGCCAGCCGACCTCGGGGGGCGACAGATACGCAGTATTTT
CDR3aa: CASRPRGATDTQYF

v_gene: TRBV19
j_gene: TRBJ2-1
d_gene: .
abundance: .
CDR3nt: TGTGCCAGTGTTGACTACAATGAGCAGTTCTTC
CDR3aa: CASVDYNEQFF

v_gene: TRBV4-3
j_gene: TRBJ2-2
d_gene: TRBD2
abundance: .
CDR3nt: TGCGCCAGCAGCCAAGAATTAGCGGGAGCCCCGCGCACCGGGGAGCTGTTTTTT
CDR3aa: CASSQELAGAPRTGELFF

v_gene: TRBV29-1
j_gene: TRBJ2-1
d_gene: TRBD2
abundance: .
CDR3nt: TGCAGCGTTGCAGCGGGGGGACTAGCAGATGAGCAGTTCTTC
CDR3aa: CSVAAGGLADEQFF

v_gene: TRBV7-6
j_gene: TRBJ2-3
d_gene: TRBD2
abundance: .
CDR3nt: TGTGCCAGCAGCGTAGGACTAGCGGGACTGACGGGAGATACGCAGTATTTT
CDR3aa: CASSVGLAGLTGDTQYF

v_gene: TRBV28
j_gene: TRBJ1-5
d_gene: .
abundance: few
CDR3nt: TGTGCCAGCAGCACCCACAGTGGTGGGAATCAGCCCCAGCATTTT
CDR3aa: CASSTHSGGNQPQHF

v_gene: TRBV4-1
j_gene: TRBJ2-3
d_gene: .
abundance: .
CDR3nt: TGCGCCAGCAGCCAAGCCCGGGCGGGTCGCACAGATACGCAGTATTTT
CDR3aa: CASSQARAGRTDTQYF

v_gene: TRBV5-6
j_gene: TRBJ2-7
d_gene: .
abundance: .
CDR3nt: TGTGCCAGCAGCTTGGGTCCAGTAGGGACCTACGAGCAGTACTTC
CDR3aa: CASSLGPVGTYEQYF

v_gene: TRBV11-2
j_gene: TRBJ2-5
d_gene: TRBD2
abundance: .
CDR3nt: TGTGCCAGCAGCTTAGTTCCTAGCGGGAGACAAGAGACCCAGTACTTC
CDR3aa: CASSLVPSGRQETQYF

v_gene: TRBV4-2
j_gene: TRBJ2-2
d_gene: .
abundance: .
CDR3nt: TGTGCCAGCAGCCAAGAGGTAACGAACACCGGGGAGCTGTTTTTT
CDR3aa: CASSQEVTNTGELFF

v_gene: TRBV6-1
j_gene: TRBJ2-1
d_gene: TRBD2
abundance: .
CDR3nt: TGTGCCAGCAGTGGGGGGACTAGCGGGAGGTCCAGCTCCTACAATGAGCAGTTCTTC
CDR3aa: CASSGGTSGRSSSYNEQFF

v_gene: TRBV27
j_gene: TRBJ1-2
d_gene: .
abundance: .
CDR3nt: TGTGCCAGCAGTCCGCAACACAAAACTAACTATGGCTACACCTTC
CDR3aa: CASSPQHKTNYGYTF

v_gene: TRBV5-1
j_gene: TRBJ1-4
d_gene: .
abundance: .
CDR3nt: TGCGCCAGCAGAGCTGACACCCAAACTAATGAAAAACTGTTTTTT
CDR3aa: CASRADTQTNEKLFF

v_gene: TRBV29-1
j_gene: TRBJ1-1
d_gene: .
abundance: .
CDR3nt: TGCAGCGTGCTACAGGGGAACACTGAAGCTTTCTTT
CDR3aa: CSVLQGNTEAFF

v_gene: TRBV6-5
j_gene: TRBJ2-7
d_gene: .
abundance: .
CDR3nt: TGTGCCAGCAGCGCCGCCTACGAGCAGTACTTC
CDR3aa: CASSAAYEQYF

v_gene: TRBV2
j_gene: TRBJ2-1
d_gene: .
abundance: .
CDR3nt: TGTGCCAGCAGATCCGGGACGAAAACATACAATGAGCAGTTCTTC
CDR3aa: CASRSGTKTYNEQFF

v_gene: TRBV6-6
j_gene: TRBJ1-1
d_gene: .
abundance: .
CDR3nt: TGTGCCAGCAGGACCGGGACGGCGAACACTGAAGCTTTCTTT
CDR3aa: CASRTGTANTEAFF

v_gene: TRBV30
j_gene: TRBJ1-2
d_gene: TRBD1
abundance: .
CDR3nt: TGTGCCTGGAACCGACAGGGAGCCAACTATGGCTACACCTTC
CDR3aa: CAWNRQGANYGYTF

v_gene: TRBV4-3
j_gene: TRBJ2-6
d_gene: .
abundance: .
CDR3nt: TGCGCCAGCAGCCAGTCCACAGGGTCCGGGGCCAACGTCCTGACTTTC
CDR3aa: CASSQSTGSGANVLTF

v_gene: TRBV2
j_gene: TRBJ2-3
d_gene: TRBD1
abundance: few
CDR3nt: TGTGCCAGCAGGCCGGGACAGGTCACAGATACGCAGTATTTT
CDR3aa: CASRPGQVTDTQYF

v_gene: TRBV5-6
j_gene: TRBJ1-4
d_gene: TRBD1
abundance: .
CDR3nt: TGTGCCAGCAGCGGGACAGTGAGGAATGAAAAACTGTTTTTT
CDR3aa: CASSGTVRNEKLFF

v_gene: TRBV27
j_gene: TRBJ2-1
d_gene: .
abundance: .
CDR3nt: TGTGCCAGCACAGATTTCAATGAGCAGTTCTTC
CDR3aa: CASTDFNEQFF

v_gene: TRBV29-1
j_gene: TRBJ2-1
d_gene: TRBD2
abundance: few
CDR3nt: TGCAGCGTTGTGGGACTAGCGGGAGACTCGGATGAGCAGTTCTTC
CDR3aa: CSVVGLAGDSDEQFF

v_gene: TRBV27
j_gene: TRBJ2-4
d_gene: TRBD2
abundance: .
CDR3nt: TGTGCCAGCAGACGAGGGACTAGCGGGAGGGCCGTTTTGGGGGACATTCAGTACTTC
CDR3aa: CASRRGTSGRAVLGDIQYF

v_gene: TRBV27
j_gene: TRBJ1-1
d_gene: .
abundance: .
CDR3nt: TGTGCCAGCAGTCGGGGGGGGGCCCTAAACACTGAAGCTTTCTTT
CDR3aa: CASSRGGALNTEAFF

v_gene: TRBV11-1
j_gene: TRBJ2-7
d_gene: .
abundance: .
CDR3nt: TGTGCCAGCAGCTTAGGAGGCAGCCTCTCCTACGAGCAGTACTTC
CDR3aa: CASSLGGSLSYEQYF

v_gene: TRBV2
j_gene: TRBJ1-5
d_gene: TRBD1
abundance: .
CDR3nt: TGTGCCAGCAGTGAGCCGGGACAGGGATATCAGCCCCAGCATTTT
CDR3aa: CASSEPGQGYQPQHF

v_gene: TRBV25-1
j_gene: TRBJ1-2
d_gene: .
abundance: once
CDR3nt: TGTGCCAGCAGTGAGGGCGGGTCCTATGGCTACACCTTC
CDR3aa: CASSEGGSYGYTF

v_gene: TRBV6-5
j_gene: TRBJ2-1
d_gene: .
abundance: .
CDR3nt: TGTGCCAGCAGTTACTCGAGGGCCTCCTACAACAATGAGCAGTTCTTC
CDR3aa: CASSYSRASYNNEQFF

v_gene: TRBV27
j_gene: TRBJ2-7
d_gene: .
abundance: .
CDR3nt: TGTGCCAGCAGTCCTCGGCAGGGACTTAGCTCCTACGAGCAGTACTTC
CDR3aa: CASSPRQGLSSYEQYF

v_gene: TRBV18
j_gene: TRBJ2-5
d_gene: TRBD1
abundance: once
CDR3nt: TGTGCCAGCTCACGGGGACAGCAAGAGACCCAGTACTTC
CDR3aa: CASSRGQQETQYF

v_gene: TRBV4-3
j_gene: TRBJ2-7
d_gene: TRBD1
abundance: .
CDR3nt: TGCGCCAGCAGCCAAGACGGGACAGGCGAGCAGTACTTC
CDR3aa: CASSQDGTGEQYF

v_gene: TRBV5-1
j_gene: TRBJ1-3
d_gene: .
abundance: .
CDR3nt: TGCGCCAGCAGCGGCTACCAGGGTTCTGGAAACACCATATATTTT
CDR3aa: CASSGYQGSGNTIYF

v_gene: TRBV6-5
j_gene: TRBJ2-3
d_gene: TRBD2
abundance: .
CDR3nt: TGTGCCAGCAGTCCTCTAGCGGGAGAGGGTACGCAGTATTTT
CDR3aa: CASSPLAGEGTQYF

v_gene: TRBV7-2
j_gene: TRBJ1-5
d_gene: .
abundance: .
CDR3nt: TGTGCCAGCAGCTGGGGTGACAATCAGCCCCAGCATTTT
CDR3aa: CASSWGDNQPQHF

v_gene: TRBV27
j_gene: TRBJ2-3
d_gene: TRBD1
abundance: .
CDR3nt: TGTGCCAGCAGTTGGGGGACAGGGGGCAGAGATACGCAGTATTTT
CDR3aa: CASSWGTGGRDTQYF

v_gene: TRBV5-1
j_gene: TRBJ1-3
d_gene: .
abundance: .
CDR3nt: TGCGCCAGCAGCTTGGTCCAGGCGTTTGGAAACACCATATATTTT
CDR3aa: CASSLVQAFGNTIYF

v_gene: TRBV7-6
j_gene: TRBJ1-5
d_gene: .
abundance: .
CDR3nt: TGTGCCAGCAGCTTAGTCTCGGGTATGGATCAGCCCCAGCATTTT
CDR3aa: CASSLVSGMDQPQHF

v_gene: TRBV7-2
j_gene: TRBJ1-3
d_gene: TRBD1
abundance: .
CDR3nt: TGTGCCAGCAGCATCACACAGGGGCGTTACTCTGGAAACACCATATATTTT
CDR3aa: CASSITQGRYSGNTIYF

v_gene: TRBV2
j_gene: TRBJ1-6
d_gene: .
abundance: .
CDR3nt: TGTGCCAGCAGTGACGATGAGGGAGGGATGGGTTCACCCCTCCACTTT
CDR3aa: CASSDDEGGMGSPLHF

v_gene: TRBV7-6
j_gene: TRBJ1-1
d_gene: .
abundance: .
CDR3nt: TGTGCCAGCAGCTTAGATCAGGGGTTGGACACTGAAGCTTTCTTT
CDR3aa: CASSLDQGLDTEAFF

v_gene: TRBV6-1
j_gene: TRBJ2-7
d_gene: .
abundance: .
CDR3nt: TGTGCCAGCAGTGAAGGAGCGGGGCAGTACTTC
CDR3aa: CASSEGAGQYF